This T cell receptor beta chain came from a study of blood T cells in healthy people across ages. Together with a sample-barcoded 5' primer, a J-beta primer mix was included in a second PCR lasting roughly 6 to 12 cycles. The template-switch adaptor, which had 12 random nucleotides, put a tag on each cDNA molecule. MiXCR was run by TCRdb on the 5' RACE reads, yielding one entry per CDR3 protein. The sample carries 650,000 or so distinct CDR3 sequences, 40% to 65% recorded once. The CDR3 runs 11 residues. Germline CDR1 and CDR2: SGHRS and YFSETQ. This clonotype was observed a handful of times. Its target is not known. Study outcomes and limitations: The study could not conclusively compare naive and antigen-experienced cells, given its unsorted PBMCs.

The V and J genes are TRBV5-1 and TRBJ2-5; D remains ambiguous. The last part of the DNA fits TRBJ2-7 better; the J call may be wrong. Sequenced sample: blood. The clonotype originates from a woman aged 80 or over in good health. Written as DNA, the CDR3 is TGCGCCAGCAGCGACCTGGACGAGCAGTACTTC. This encodes CASSDLDEQYF.